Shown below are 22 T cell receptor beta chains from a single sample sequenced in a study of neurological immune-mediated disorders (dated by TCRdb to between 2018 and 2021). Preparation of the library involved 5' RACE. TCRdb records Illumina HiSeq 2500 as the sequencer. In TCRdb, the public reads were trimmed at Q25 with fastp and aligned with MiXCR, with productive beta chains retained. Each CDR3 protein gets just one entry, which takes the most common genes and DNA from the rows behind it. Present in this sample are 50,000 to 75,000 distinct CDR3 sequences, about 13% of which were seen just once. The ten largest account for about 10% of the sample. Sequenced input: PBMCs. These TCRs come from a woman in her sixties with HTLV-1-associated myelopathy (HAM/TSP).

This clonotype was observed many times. Written as DNA, the CDR3 is TGTGCCAGCAGTTTCAGGGAAGAGGAAAAACTGTTTTTT. Protein: CASSFREEEKLFF. The chain joins TRBV12-3 or TRBV12-4 to TRBJ1-4; perhaps TRBD1 as D (5 bases). This CDR3 has 13 residues. The V and J ends lost 3 bases and 8 bases respectively, with 10 bases between them.

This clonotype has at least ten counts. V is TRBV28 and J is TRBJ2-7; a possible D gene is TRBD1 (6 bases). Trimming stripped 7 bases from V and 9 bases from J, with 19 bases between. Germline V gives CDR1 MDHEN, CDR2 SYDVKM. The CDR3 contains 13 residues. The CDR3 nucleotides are TGTGCCAGCACAGAGGTGGGCAGGGGCGGGCAGTACTTC. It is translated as CASTEVGRGGQYF.

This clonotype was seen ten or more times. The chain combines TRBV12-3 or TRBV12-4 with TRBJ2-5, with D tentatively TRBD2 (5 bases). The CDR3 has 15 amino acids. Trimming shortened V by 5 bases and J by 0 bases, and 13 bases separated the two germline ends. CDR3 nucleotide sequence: TGTGCCAGCAGTCTAACCGGGAAGTACCAAGAGACCCAGTACTTC. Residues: CASSLTGKYQETQYF.

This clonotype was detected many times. In DNA form, the CDR3 reads TGCAGCGTTACCTGGGGGGGCGCGGGGAGCACTGAAGCTTTCTTT. This gives the protein CSVTWGGAGSTEAFF. The chain is built from TRBV29-1 and TRBJ1-1, with D tentatively TRBD1 (6 bases). CDR1 is SQVTM and CDR2 is ANQGSEA in the germline V gene. This CDR3 is built from 15 residues. V was clipped by 5 bases and J by 4 bases, with 20 bases between them.

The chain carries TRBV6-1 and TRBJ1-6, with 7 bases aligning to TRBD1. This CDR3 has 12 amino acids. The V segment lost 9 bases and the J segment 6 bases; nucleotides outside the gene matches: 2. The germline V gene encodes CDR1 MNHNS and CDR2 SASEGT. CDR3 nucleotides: TGTGCCAGGACAGGGATTAATTCACCCCTCCACTTT. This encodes CARTGINSPLHF.

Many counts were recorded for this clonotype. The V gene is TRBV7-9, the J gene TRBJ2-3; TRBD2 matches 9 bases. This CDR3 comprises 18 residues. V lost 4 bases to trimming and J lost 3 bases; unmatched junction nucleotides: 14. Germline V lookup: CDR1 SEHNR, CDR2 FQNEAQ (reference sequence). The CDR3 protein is CASSSPLAGRGGTDTQYF. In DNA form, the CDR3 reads TGTGCCAGCAGCTCCCCCCTAGCGGGAAGGGGTGGGACAGATACGCAGTATTTT.

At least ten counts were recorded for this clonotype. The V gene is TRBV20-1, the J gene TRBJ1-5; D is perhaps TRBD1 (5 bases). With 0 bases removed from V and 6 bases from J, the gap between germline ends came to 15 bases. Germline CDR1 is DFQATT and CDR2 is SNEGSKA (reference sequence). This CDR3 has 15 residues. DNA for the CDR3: TGCAGTGCTAGAGATACGGCAGGGAGAGGTCAGCCCCAGCATTTT. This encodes CSARDTAGRGQPQHF.

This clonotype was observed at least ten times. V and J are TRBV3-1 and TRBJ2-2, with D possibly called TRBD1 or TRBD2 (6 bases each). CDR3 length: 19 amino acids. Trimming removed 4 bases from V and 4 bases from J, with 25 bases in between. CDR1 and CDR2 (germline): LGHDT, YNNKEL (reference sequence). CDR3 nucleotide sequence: TGTGCCAGCAGCCCTCCGGGGGCATGGGGGAGCGGAACCACCGGGGAGCTGTTTTTT. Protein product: CASSPPGAWGSGTTGELFF. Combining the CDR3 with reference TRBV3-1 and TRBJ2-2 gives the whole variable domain DTAVSQTPKYLVTQMGNDKSIKCEQNLGHDTMYWYKQDSKKFLKIMFSYNNKELIINETVPNRFSPKSPDKAHLNLHINSLELGDSAVYFCASSPPGAWGSGTTGELFFGEGSRLTVL.

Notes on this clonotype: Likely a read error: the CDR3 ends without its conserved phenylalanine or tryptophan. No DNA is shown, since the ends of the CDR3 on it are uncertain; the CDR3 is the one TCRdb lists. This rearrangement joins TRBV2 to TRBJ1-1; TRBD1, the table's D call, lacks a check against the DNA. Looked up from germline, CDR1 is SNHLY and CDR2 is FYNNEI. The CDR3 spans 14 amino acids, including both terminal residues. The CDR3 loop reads CASKLDRANTEAIL.

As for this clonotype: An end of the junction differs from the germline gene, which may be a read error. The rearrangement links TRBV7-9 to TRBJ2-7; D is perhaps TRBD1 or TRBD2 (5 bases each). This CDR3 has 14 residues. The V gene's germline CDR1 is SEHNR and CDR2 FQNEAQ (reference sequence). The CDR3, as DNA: TGTGTCAGCAGCTCGCCGGTGGGGGCCTACGAGCAGTACTTC. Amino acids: CVSSSPVGAYEQYF.

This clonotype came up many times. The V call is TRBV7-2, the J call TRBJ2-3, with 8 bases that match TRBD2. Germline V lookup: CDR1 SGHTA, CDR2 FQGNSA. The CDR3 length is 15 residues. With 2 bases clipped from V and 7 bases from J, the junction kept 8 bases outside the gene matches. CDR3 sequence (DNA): TGTGCCAGCAGCTTAATTGGCGGGAGGCATTATACGCAGTATTTT. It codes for CASSLIGGRHYTQYF.

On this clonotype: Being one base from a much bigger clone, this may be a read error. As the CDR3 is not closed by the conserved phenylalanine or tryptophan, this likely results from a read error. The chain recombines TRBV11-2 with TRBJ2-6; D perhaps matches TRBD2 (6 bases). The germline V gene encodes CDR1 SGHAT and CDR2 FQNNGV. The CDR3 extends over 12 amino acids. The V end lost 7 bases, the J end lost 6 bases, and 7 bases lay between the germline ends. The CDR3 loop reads CASTREANVLTI. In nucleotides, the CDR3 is TGTGCCAGCACGCGGGAGGCCAACGTCCTGACTATC.

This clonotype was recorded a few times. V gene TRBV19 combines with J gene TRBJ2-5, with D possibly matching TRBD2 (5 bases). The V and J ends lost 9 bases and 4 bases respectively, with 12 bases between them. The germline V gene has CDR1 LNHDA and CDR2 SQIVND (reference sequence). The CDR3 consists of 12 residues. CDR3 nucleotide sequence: TGTGCCAGATATGACGGAGGAGAGACCCAGTACTTC. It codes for CARYDGGETQYF.

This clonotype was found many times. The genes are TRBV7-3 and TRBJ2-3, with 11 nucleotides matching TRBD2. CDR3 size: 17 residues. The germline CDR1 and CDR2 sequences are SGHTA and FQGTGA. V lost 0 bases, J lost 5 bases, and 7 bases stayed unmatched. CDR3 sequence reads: CASSLTGSGRAGDTQYF. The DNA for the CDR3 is TGTGCCAGCAGCTTAACGGGTAGCGGGAGGGCCGGAGATACGCAGTATTTT.

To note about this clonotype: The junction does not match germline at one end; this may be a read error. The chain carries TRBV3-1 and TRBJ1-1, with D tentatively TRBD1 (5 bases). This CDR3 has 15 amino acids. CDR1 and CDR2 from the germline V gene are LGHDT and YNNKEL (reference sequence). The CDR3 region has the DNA TGTGCCAGCAGCCTAAGACAGCCAGGGAACAGTGAAGCTTTCTTT. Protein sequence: CASSLRQPGNSEAFF.

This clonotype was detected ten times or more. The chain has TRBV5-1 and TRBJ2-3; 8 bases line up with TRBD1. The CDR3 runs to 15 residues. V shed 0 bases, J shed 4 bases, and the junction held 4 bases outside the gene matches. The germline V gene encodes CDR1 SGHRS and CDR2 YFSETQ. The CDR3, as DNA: TGCGCCAGCAGCTTGGCCGGACAGGGACCAGATACGCAGTATTTT. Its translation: CASSLAGQGPDTQYF.

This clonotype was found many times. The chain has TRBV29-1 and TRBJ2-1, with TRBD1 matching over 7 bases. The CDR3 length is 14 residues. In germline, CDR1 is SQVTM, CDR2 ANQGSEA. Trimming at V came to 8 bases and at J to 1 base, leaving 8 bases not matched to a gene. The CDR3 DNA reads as TGCAGCCTACGACGACAGGGTTCCTACAATGAGCAGTTCTTC. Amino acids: CSLRRQGSYNEQFF.

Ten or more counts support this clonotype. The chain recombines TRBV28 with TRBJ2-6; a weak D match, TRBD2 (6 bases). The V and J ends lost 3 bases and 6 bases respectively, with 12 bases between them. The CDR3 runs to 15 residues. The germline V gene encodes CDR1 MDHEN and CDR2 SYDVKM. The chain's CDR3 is CASSFVGGMANVLTF. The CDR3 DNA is TGTGCCAGCAGTTTCGTCGGGGGAATGGCCAACGTCCTGACTTTC.

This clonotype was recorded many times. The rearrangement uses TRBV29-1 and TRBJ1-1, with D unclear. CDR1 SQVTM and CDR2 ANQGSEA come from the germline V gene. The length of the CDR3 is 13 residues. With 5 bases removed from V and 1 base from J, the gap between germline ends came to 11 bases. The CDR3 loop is CSVQVPPNTEAFF. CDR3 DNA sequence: TGCAGCGTTCAAGTCCCCCCGAACACTGAAGCTTTCTTT.

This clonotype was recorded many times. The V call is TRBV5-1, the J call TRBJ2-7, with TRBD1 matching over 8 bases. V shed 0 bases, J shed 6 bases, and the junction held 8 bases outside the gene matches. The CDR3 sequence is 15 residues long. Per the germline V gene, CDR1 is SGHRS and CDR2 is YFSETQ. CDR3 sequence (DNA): TGCGCCAGCAGCTTGGTTGGACAGGGTATAGGCGAGCAGTACTTC. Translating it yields CASSLVGQGIGEQYF.

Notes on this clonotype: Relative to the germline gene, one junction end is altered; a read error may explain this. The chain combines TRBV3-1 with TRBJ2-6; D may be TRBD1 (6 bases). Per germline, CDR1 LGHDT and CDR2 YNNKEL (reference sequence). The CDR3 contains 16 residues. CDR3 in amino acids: CANSRRRGSGANVLTF. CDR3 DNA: TGTGCCAACAGCCGCCGAAGGGGGTCTGGGGCCAACGTCCTGACTTTC. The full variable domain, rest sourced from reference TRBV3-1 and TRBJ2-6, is DTAVSQTPKYLVTQMGNDKSIKCEQNLGHDTMYWYKQDSKKFLKIMFSYNNKELIINETVPNRFSPKSPDKAHLNLHINSLELGDSAVYFCANSRRRGSGANVLTFGAGSRLTVL.

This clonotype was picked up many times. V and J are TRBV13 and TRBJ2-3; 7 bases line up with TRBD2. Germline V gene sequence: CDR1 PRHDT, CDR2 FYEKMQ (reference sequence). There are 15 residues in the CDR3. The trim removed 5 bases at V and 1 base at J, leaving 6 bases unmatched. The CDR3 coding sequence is TGTGCCAGCAGCCCGGGACTAAAAGGCACAGATACGCAGTATTTT. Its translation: CASSPGLKGTDTQYF.